The present T cell receptor (beta chain) was sequenced within a study of blood T cells in healthy people across ages. PCR was performed a second time for about 6 to 12 cycles using a sample-barcoded 5' primer and a J-beta primer mix. TCRdb recomputed calls from the 5' RACE reads with MiXCR, one row per CDR3 protein. The data show 1 million or so distinct CDR3 sequences, with 20% to 25% seen just once and approximately 0.71% held by the top ten. V shed 0 bases and J 11 bases; nucleotides not matched to a gene: 11. CDR3 length: 15 residues. The V gene's germline CDR1 is MNHEY and CDR2 SMNVEV (reference sequence). The sample was also linked to a second study, of T cells of mothers and their children.

The sequencing input was blood. The gene calls are TRBV27 and TRBJ2-7; 9 bases are shared with TRBD1. This receptor was taken from a girl aged 2 to 9 in good health. CDR3 nucleotides: TGTGCCAGCAGTTTATCGGGACAGGGCCTTACGGAGGAGTACTTC. Protein product: CASSLSGQGLTEEYF.